This is a list of T cell receptor beta chains from one sample in a study of CD8 T cells in ankylosing spondylitis. A single record per CDR3 protein comes from TCRdb applying MiXCR to the 5' RACE reads. The repertoire has about 69,000 distinct CDR3 sequences, over 4% of them found once; the top ten carry 2.2%. Sequenced input: blood, either unsorted or a sorted T cell fraction (not recorded which). The receptors shown here come from a male donor with ankylosing spondylitis or in good health (not recorded which). Both conserved end residues are part of each CDR3. The D gene is left open where the match is weak. The listing skips clone size in some rows; elsewhere it reads once, few, many or a size class.

d_call	clone_size	v_call	j_call	cdr3_nt	cdr3_aa
-	many	TRBV10-3	TRBJ2-7	TGTGCCATCAGTGAGGGGGGCTACGAGCAGTACTTC	CAISEGGYEQYF
-	many	TRBV30	TRBJ1-1	TGTGCCTGGAGCCAAACCCCGGGCCGGACGAACACTGAAGCTTTCTTT	CAWSQTPGRTNTEAFF
TRBD2	many	TRBV7-8	TRBJ2-5	TGTGCCAGCAGCGCGGGAGGGGGGGAAGAGACCCAGTACTTC	CASSAGGGEETQYF
-	many	TRBV7-3	TRBJ2-1	TGTGCCAGCAGCTTGGGTCATTCAAATGAGCAGTTCTTC	CASSLGHSNEQFF
TRBD1	many	TRBV5-1	TRBJ2-5	TGCGCCAGCAGCTTTACTTCGGACAGGGGCGAGACCCAGTACTTC	CASSFTSDRGETQYF
-	few	TRBV7-9	TRBJ2-3	TGTGCCAGCAGTCGAGGCGTGGGCACAGATACGCAGTATTTT	CASSRGVGTDTQYF
TRBD1	many	TRBV5-1	TRBJ2-2	TGCGCCAGCAGCTGGACAGGGCTTGGCACCGGGGAGCTGTTTTTT	CASSWTGLGTGELFF
TRBD1	-	TRBV11-2	TRBJ1-5	TGTGCCAGCAGCCTTCAGGGGGGAGTCAATCAGCCCCAGCATTTT	CASSLQGGVNQPQHF
TRBD2	many	TRBV20-1	TRBJ2-5	TGCAGTGTTCCGACTAGCGGGGGCGAGACCCAGTACTTC	CSVPTSGGETQYF
-	many	TRBV7-9	TRBJ2-5	TGTGCCAGCAGCTTAGGGCTGGGACAAGAGACCCAGTACTTC	CASSLGLGQETQYF
-	many	TRBV7-8	TRBJ2-7	TGTGCCAGCAGCTTTGGGACACTCTACGAGCAGTACTTC	CASSFGTLYEQYF
-	many	TRBV28	TRBJ2-7	TGTGCCAGCAGTTTACTGGACGTCCCGTACTTC	CASSLLDVPYF
-	many	TRBV3-1	TRBJ2-7	TGTGCCAGCAGGCTGACAGGATCCTACGAGCAGTACTTC	CASRLTGSYEQYF
TRBD2	many	TRBV20-1	TRBJ2-3	TGCAGTGCTCAGACTAGCGGAAACACAGATACGCAGTATTTT	CSAQTSGNTDTQYF
TRBD1	many	TRBV29-1	TRBJ2-3	TGCAGCGCTGGAGACAGGGCACTGGATACGCAGTATTTT	CSAGDRALDTQYF
-	many	TRBV4-2	TRBJ2-6	TGTGCCAGCAGCCCAAACAGGGCTGGGGCCAACGTCCTGACTTTC	CASSPNRAGANVLTF
-	many	TRBV24-1	TRBJ2-7	TGTGCCACCAGTGATCCGACGGGACACAACTCCTACGAGCAGTACTTC	CATSDPTGHNSYEQYF
TRBD2	many	TRBV7-6	TRBJ2-2	TGTGCCAGCAGCTTAGCACGGCTAGCGGGGGGGCCTGTCACCGGGGAGCTGTTTTTT	CASSLARLAGGPVTGELFF
TRBD1	many	TRBV15	TRBJ2-1	TGTGCCACCAGCAGCGCCTTTGGGACAGGCGGTCAGTTCTTC	CATSSAFGTGGQFF
TRBD2	many	TRBV20-1	TRBJ2-3	TGCAGTGCTAGATCGACTAGCGGGGGGCCCACAGATACGCAGTATTTT	CSARSTSGGPTDTQYF
-	many	TRBV12-3/TRBV12-4	TRBJ2-7	TGTGCCAGCAGATACTTAACAGGGTCCTACGAGCAGTACTTC	CASRYLTGSYEQYF
TRBD1	many	TRBV18	TRBJ2-3	TGTGCCAGCTCACCAATGTCGCAGGGGGTGGAAGATACGCAGTATTTT	CASSPMSQGVEDTQYF
-	many	TRBV28	TRBJ2-7	TGTGCCAGCAGTTTTACCGTATCGGCAGACGAGCAGTACTTC	CASSFTVSADEQYF
TRBD1	-	TRBV7-2	TRBJ1-5	TGTGCCAGCAGCCTGGAGGGGGCTGGGTTGCAGCCCCAGCATTTT	CASSLEGAGLQPQHF
-	few	TRBV9	TRBJ2-1	TGTGCCAGCAGCCTCCCCGACAGAGACAATGAGCAGTTCTTC	CASSLPDRDNEQFF
-	many	TRBV24-1	TRBJ2-3	TGTGCCACCAGTGAGGAAGGGGGAGGAACAGATACGCAGTATTTT	CATSEEGGGTDTQYF
-	many	TRBV20-1	TRBJ2-5	TGCAGTGCTCCCCCCGGGGCCCGGGGTGAGACCCAGTACTTC	CSAPPGARGETQYF
-	medium-sized	TRBV20-1	TRBJ2-3	TGCAGTGCTAGCGACCCTAGCACAGATACGCAGTATTTT	CSASDPSTDTQYF
-	many	TRBV2	TRBJ2-6	TGTGCCAGCACGGGTCAGCTCGGCAACGTCCTGACTTTC	CASTGQLGNVLTF
-	many	TRBV5-1	TRBJ2-6	TGCGCCAGCAGCGTATGGGTCTCTGGGGCCAACGTCCTGACTTTC	CASSVWVSGANVLTF
TRBD1	many	TRBV12-3/TRBV12-4	TRBJ2-2	TGTGCCAGCAGTTCGACGACAGGGCGGGCCGGGGAGCTGTTTTTT	CASSSTTGRAGELFF
-	-	TRBV18	TRBJ2-7	TGTGCCAGCTCACCCCCAGCAGGATTCAACGAGCAGTACTTC	CASSPPAGFNEQYF
-	many	TRBV3-1	TRBJ2-1	TGTGCCAGCAGCCAACCCCAGGGGTGGAATGAGCAGTTCTTC	CASSQPQGWNEQFF
-	many	TRBV9	TRBJ2-7	TGTGCCAGCAGCCCCGATAGCTACGAGCAGTACTTC	CASSPDSYEQYF
-	many	TRBV6-1	TRBJ1-5	TGTGCCAGCAGAACAGACGGTAGCAATCAGCCCCAGCATTTT	CASRTDGSNQPQHF
-	many	TRBV15	TRBJ2-1	TGTGCCACCAGCAGTGGGGAGGGGGTTGGCTCCTCGAACAATGAGCAGTTCTTC	CATSSGEGVGSSNNEQFF
TRBD1	few	TRBV10-3	TRBJ2-1	TGTGCCATCAGTGAGTCGTTGGGACAGGGTCAGCCTGAGCAGTTCTTC	CAISESLGQGQPEQFF
-	many	TRBV19	TRBJ1-1	TGTGCCAGTAGGGAAGACAGAGACATGAACACTGAAGCTTTCTTT	CASREDRDMNTEAFF
-	many	TRBV28	TRBJ2-5	TGTGCCAGCAGTTTATCCCCACAGGGAATACAAGAGACCCAGTACTTC	CASSLSPQGIQETQYF
-	many	TRBV9	TRBJ2-3	TGTGCCAGCAGCGTAGCTACCGGCGACCCTAGCACAGATACGCAGTATTTT	CASSVATGDPSTDTQYF
TRBD1	many	TRBV20-1	TRBJ2-1	TGCAGTGCCGACAGGGGTGGTGAGCAGTTCTTC	CSADRGGEQFF
-	many	TRBV7-2	TRBJ2-3	TGTGCCAGCAGTATTAATAGAGGGAATACGCAGTATTTT	CASSINRGNTQYF
-	many	TRBV12-2	TRBJ1-1	TGTGCAAGTCGCTTAATTGGGATGGCTTTCTTT	CASRLIGMAFF
-	many	TRBV12-3/TRBV12-4	TRBJ1-3	TGTGCCAGCCACCGGAGCTCTGGAAACACCATATATTTT	CASHRSSGNTIYF
-	once	TRBV13	TRBJ2-7	TGTGCCAGCAGCTTAGGAGGTCAGGGCGGGAACGAGCAGTACTTC	CASSLGGQGGNEQYF
-	many	TRBV5-1	TRBJ1-5	TGCGCCAGCAGCCCGGAGGCAGGGCTCCATCAGCCCCAGCATTTT	CASSPEAGLHQPQHF
TRBD2	many	TRBV12-3/TRBV12-4	TRBJ2-1	TGTGCCAGCAGACCCCATCTCGGGACTAGCGGGGGGAGCTCCTACAATGAGCAGTTCTTC	CASRPHLGTSGGSSYNEQFF
TRBD1	many	TRBV5-6	TRBJ1-4	TGTGCCAGCAGCTTCCCGGACAGGGGAGCAACTAATGAAAAACTGTTTTTT	CASSFPDRGATNEKLFF
TRBD2	many	TRBV20-1	TRBJ2-3	TGCAGTGCGCTGCGGGGGGGCAGCACAGATACGCAGTATTTT	CSALRGGSTDTQYF
-	many	TRBV27	TRBJ2-7	TGTGCCAGCAGACCTAGGGCAGGTTCCTACGAGCAGTACTTC	CASRPRAGSYEQYF
TRBD2	-	TRBV14	TRBJ2-3	TGTGCCAGCAGCTGGGGACTAGCGGGGTCAGATACGCAGTATTTT	CASSWGLAGSDTQYF
-	many	TRBV11-1	TRBJ2-6	TGTGCCAGCAGCTTTCAGGGACCGTCTGGGGCCAACGTCCTGACTTTC	CASSFQGPSGANVLTF
-	many	TRBV10-3	TRBJ1-5	TGTGCCATCAGTGAGTCGTCGGGGGCTGGCAATCAGCCCCAGCATTTT	CAISESSGAGNQPQHF
-	many	TRBV28	TRBJ2-1	TGTGCCAGCGGAAGGCAGGGAACCTTAGGGCAGTTCTTC	CASGRQGTLGQFF
TRBD1	many	TRBV12-3/TRBV12-4	TRBJ1-5	TGTGCCAGCAGGCCGACAGGGAATCAGCCCCAGCATTTT	CASRPTGNQPQHF
-	many	TRBV20-1	TRBJ2-2	TGCAGTGCTAGGTGGGCGGGAACACTTAACACCGGGGAGCTGTTTTTT	CSARWAGTLNTGELFF
TRBD1	many	TRBV5-1	TRBJ1-1	TGCGCCAGCAGCCCTGGGTTCCAGGGGGCGGTTGAAGCTTTCTTT	CASSPGFQGAVEAFF